This record looks at one TCR beta chain sequence and its context. Its antigen is still unknown. Per-base qualities were not stored, and no clone one base away is much larger. V is reduced by 5 bases and J by 8 bases, leaving a spacing of 21 bases between them. The CDR3 contains 15 residues, cysteine and phenylalanine counted. The sequence is cut down to CDR3 DNA, 45 bases in frame from base 1. The CDR1 and CDR2 encoded by the germline V gene are MDHEN and SYDVKM. The method was the immunoSEQ multiplex PCR assay. As stored in TCRdb, this immuneACCESS dataset retains in-frame rearrangements with V and J assigned. A fraction of the clones does not appear; measured against another copy, unresolved V genes explain less than half of the discrepancy, and the remainder lacks a known reason. The sample contains about 120,000 clones, approximately 89% of them found a single time. The top ten clonotypes cover about 3.2% of the sample.

The data were obtained in a study of control samples from healthy donors and cancer patients (dated by TCRdb to 2020 to 2022). This receptor chain uses TRBV28 and TRBJ1-2; TRBD1 might be the D gene, on 5 matching bases. The specimen was blood. This TCR was sampled from a man between 40 and 49 years old in good health. The nucleotide sequence reads as follows: TGTGCCAGCAGTCTCCTTCCGAGGGGAGGCGGGGGCTACACCTTC. Its protein reads: CASSLLPRGGGGYTF.